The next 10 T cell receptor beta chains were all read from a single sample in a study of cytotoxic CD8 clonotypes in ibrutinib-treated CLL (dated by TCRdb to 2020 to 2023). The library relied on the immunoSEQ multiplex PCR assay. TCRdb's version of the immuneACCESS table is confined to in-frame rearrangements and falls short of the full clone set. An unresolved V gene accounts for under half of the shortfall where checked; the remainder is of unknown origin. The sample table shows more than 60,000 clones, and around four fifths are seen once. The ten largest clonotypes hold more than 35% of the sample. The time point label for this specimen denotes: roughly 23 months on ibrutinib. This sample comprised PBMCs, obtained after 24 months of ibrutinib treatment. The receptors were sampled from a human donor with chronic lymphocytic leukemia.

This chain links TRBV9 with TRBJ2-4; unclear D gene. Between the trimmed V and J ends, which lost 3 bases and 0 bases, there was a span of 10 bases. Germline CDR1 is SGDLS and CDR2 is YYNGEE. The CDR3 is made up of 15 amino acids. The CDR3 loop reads CASSAQGLAKNIQYF. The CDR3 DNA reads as TGTGCCAGCAGCGCACAAGGATTAGCCAAAAACATTCAGTACTTC.

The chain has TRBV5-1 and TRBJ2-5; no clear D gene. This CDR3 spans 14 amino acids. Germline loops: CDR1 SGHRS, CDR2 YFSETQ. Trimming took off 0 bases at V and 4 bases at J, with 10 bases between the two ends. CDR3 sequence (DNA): TGCGCCAGCAGCTTGGGGGCGGTTGGAGAGACCCAGTACTTC. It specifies CASSLGAVGETQYF.

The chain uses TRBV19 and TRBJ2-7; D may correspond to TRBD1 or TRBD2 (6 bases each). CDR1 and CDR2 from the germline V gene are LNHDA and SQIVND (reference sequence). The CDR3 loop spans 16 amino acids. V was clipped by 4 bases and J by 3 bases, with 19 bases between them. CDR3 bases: TGTGCCAGTAGTAAGTCCCCCGGGGGCGTAGTCTACGAGCAGTACTTC. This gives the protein CASSKSPGGVVYEQYF.

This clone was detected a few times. The CDR3 reads CASSPQGGYNEQFF. The CDR3, as DNA: TGTGCCAGCAGTCCACAGGGGGGGTACAATGAGCAGTTCTTC. The chain joins TRBV6-5 to TRBJ2-1, with D perhaps TRBD1 (8 bases). The V gene lost 5 bases and the J gene lost 4 bases, with 12 bases spanning the gap. The CDR3 contains 14 residues. Germline V gene sequence: CDR1 MNHEY, CDR2 SVGAGI.

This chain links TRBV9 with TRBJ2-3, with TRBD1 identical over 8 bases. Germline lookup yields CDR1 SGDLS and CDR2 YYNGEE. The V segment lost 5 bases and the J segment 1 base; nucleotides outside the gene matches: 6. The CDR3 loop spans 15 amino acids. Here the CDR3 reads CASSHGGQGTDTQYF. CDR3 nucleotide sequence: TGTGCCAGCAGTCACGGGGGACAGGGCACAGATACGCAGTATTTT.

The CDR3, as DNA: TGTGCTAGTGGTTTTGGGGACAGGGGGACAGATACGCAGTATTTT. Protein product: CASGFGDRGTDTQYF. The chain is built from TRBV12-5 and TRBJ2-3; 11 bases map to TRBD1. The CDR3 has 15 residues. The V gene's germline CDR1 is LGHNT and CDR2 FRNRAP. Trimming took 3 bases from V and 3 from J; bases not matched to a gene: 2.

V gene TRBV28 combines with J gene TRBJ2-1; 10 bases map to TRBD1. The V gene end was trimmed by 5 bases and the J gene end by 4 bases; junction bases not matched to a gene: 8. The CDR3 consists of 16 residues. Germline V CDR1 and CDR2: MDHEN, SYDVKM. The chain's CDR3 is CASSITGQGRYNEQFF. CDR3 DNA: TGTGCCAGCAGTATCACGGGACAGGGGCGATACAATGAGCAGTTCTTC.

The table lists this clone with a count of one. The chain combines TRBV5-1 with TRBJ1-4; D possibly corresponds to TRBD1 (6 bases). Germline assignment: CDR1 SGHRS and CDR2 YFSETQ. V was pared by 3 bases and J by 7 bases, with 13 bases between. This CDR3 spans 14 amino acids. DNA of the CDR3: TGCGCCAGCAGCTCAGGGGTTCGGGGTGAAAAACTGTTTTTT. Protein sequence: CASSSGVRGEKLFF.

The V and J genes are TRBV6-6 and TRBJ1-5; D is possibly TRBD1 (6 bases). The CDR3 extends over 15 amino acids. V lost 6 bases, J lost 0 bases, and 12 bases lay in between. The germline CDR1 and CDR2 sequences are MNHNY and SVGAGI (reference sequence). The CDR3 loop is CASSRYRDSNQPQHF. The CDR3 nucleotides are TGTGCCAGCAGCAGGTACAGGGATAGCAATCAGCCCCAGCATTTT.

The CDR3 here is CASREPPGQGANTGELFF. Here the CDR3 DNA reads TGTGCCAGCAGGGAGCCCCCGGGACAGGGGGCGAACACCGGGGAGCTGTTTTTT. This sequence joins TRBV2 and TRBJ2-2; 11 bases agree with TRBD1. The germline V gene encodes CDR1 SNHLY and CDR2 FYNNEI. The CDR3 has 18 amino acids. V shed 6 bases and J 0 bases; nucleotides not matched to a gene: 9.